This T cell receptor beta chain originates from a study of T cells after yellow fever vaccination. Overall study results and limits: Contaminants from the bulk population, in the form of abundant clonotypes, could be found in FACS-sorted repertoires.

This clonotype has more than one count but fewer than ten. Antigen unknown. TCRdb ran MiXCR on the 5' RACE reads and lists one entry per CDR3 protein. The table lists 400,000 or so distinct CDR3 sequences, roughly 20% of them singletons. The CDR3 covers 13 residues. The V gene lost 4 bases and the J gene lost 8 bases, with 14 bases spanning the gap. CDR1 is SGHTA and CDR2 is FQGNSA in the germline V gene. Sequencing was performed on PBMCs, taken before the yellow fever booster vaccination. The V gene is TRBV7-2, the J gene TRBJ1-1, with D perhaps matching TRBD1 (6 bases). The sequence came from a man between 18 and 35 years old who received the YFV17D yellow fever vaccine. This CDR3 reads CASSSQGGGEAFF. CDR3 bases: TGTGCCAGCAGCTCTCAGGGAGGGGGGGAAGCTTTCTTT.